This is a list of T cell receptor beta chains from one sample in a study of OX40 agonist ivuxolimab in advanced cancers. Data came from immunoSEQ multiplex PCR; TCRdb stores just in-frame clones and leaves some out. This sample has 45,000 or so clones, with 89% found just once. The sequencing here drew on CD4+ or CD8+ T cells sorted from blood, taken in a trial of the OX40 agonist ivuxolimab. The receptor source for this set is an adult with an advanced solid tumor such as melanoma, head and neck, liver or kidney cancer. Both conserved end residues are part of each CDR3. The D gene is left open where the match is weak. Part of the rows lack a size; the others show once, few, many or a class for expanded clones.

d_call cdr3_length j_call v_call clone_size cdr3_aa cdr3_nt
TRBD1 17 TRBJ2-2 TRBV9 once CASSPDPGQAYTGELFF TGTGCCAGCAGCCCCGATCCGGGACAGGCTTACACCGGGGAGCTGTTTTTT
- 19 TRBJ2-7 TRBV2 - CASSYPGRTAVPTAYEQYF TGTGCCAGCAGTTATCCGGGACGGACAGCCGTACCGACTGCATACGAGCAGTACTTC
TRBD1 19 TRBJ2-5 TRBV2 - CASRGGIRDREEIGETQYF TGTGCCAGCAGGGGGGGAATTAGGGACAGGGAGGAAATAGGGGAGACCCAGTACTTC
- 14 TRBJ2-1 TRBV10-2 once CASSDSPRPGEQFF TGCGCCAGCAGTGATAGTCCCAGACCGGGCGAGCAGTTCTTC
- 15 TRBJ2-1 TRBV19 - CASSILDSSYNEQFF TGTGCCAGTAGTATTTTGGACAGCTCCTACAATGAGCAGTTCTTC
- 15 TRBJ2-7 TRBV5-1 - CASSLGESLSYEQYF TGCGCCAGCAGCTTGGGGGAGTCTCTATCCTACGAGCAGTACTTC
TRBD2 17 TRBJ2-7 TRBV27 - CASSLSGLAGGRGEQYF TGTGCCAGCAGTTTAAGCGGACTAGCGGGGGGGCGGGGCGAGCAGTACTTC
- 13 TRBJ1-5 TRBV27 - CASSVDKLGPQHF TGTGCCAGCAGTGTGGACAAGCTTGGGCCCCAGCATTTT
- 15 TRBJ2-7 TRBV9 - CASSAKPGPTYEQYF TGTGCCAGCAGCGCAAAACCGGGTCCCACCTACGAGCAGTACTTC
- 14 TRBJ1-5 TRBV4-1 - CASSQEGVGQPQHF TGCGCCAGCAGCCAAGAAGGGGTCGGCCAGCCCCAGCATTTT
- 11 TRBJ2-7 TRBV11-2 - CASSSVYEQYF TGTGCCAGCAGCTCCGTATACGAGCAGTACTTC
- 14 TRBJ2-7 TRBV6-5 - CASTPGPKSYEQYF TGTGCCAGCACCCCGGGACCCAAGTCCTACGAGCAGTACTTC
TRBD2 17 TRBJ2-1 TRBV4-2 - CASSQHTSGSSYNEQFF TGTGCCAGCAGCCAGCATACTAGCGGGAGCTCCTACAATGAGCAGTTCTTC
- 15 TRBJ2-7 TRBV5-1 - CASSLLGGSRFEQYF TGCGCCAGCAGCTTGCTGGGGGGATCCCGCTTCGAGCAGTACTTC
TRBD1 15 TRBJ1-3 TRBV7-8 - CASSSDRSLGNTIYF TGTGCCAGCAGCTCGGACAGGTCTTTGGGAAACACCATATATTTT
- 14 TRBJ2-2 TRBV5-1 - CASSINRASGELFF TGCGCCAGCAGCATAAATCGGGCCTCGGGGGAGCTGTTTTTT
- 13 TRBJ1-1 TRBV19 - CASSISPNTEAFF TGTGCCAGTAGTATTTCCCCGAACACTGAAGCTTTCTTT
- 12 TRBJ1-5 TRBV7-9 few CASSLGTQPQHF TGTGCCAGCAGCTTAGGGACGCAGCCCCAGCATTTT
- 12 TRBJ2-1 TRBV5-4 - CASSSTSNEQFF TGTGCCAGCAGCTCGACATCGAATGAGCAGTTCTTC
- 16 TRBJ2-3 TRBV7-8 - CASSLSRVAGTDTQYF TGTGCCAGCAGCTTAAGTCGCGTGGCGGGCACAGATACGCAGTATTTT
- 13 TRBJ2-7 TRBV5-4 - CASSERTSYEQYF TGTGCCAGCAGCGAGCGGACGTCCTACGAGCAGTACTTC
- 13 TRBJ1-5 TRBV10-3 - CAITEGENQPQHF TGTGCCATCACCGAGGGGGAGAATCAGCCCCAGCATTTT
TRBD2 14 TRBJ2-5 TRBV2 - CASRGGGIQETQYF TGTGCCAGCCGGGGCGGGGGGATTCAAGAGACCCAGTACTTC
TRBD1 18 TRBJ1-5 TRBV27 - CASSLGSPGQVPNQPQHF TGTGCCAGCAGTTTAGGGAGTCCGGGACAGGTTCCCAATCAGCCCCAGCATTTT
- 13 TRBJ2-2 TRBV19 - CASSIMNTGELFF TGTGCCAGTAGTATAATGAACACCGGGGAGCTGTTTTTT
- 15 TRBJ2-4 TRBV5-6 - CASSTPEEGKNIQYF TGTGCCAGCAGCACCCCAGAGGAGGGAAAAAACATTCAGTACTTC
TRBD1 13 TRBJ1-3 TRBV10-3 - CATTGGSGNTIYF TGTGCCACTACAGGGGGCTCTGGAAACACCATATATTTT
- 13 TRBJ2-7 TRBV9 - CASSVAETYEQYF TGTGCCAGCAGCGTAGCAGAAACCTACGAGCAGTACTTC
- 12 TRBJ1-2 TRBV29-1 - CSASDSNYGYTF TGCAGCGCCTCGGACAGTAACTATGGCTACACCTTC
- 15 TRBJ2-5 TRBV10-3 - CAISEGAGVGETQYF TGTGCCATCAGTGAGGGGGCAGGGGTAGGGGAGACCCAGTACTTC
TRBD1 17 TRBJ1-2 TRBV9 once CASSARDRGLSVYGYTF TGTGCCAGCAGCGCCAGGGACAGGGGGCTGTCGGTCTATGGCTACACCTTC
- 17 TRBJ1-2 TRBV4-1 - CASSQDFGTRLYYGYTF TGCGCCAGCAGCCAAGATTTCGGGACAAGACTTTACTATGGCTACACCTTC
TRBD2 16 TRBJ2-1 TRBV19 - CASSISSGWGYNEQFF TGTGCCAGTAGTATTTCTAGCGGGTGGGGGTACAATGAGCAGTTCTTC
- 11 TRBJ2-1 TRBV7-9 - CASSSSHEQFF TGTGCCAGCAGTTCTTCACATGAGCAGTTCTTC
TRBD1 16 TRBJ1-3 TRBV5-6 once CASSSPGGAEGNTIYF TGTGCCAGCAGCTCCCCAGGGGGCGCAGAAGGAAACACCATATATTTT
- 13 TRBJ2-1 TRBV7-9 - CAGRLVADNEQFF TGTGCCGGTCGACTAGTTGCGGACAATGAGCAGTTCTTC
- 12 TRBJ1-2 TRBV27 - CASSDRGYGYTF TGTGCCAGCAGTGACCGAGGCTATGGCTACACCTTC
- 15 TRBJ2-1 TRBV6-5 - CASSSRTSAYNEQFF TGTGCCAGCAGTTCCCGGACGTCAGCCTACAATGAGCAGTTCTTC
- 14 TRBJ1-2 TRBV6-1 - CASSERTSGDGYTF TGTGCCAGCAGTGAGAGGACATCAGGGGACGGCTACACCTTC
- 13 TRBJ1-2 TRBV9 once CASRTGAGYGYTF TGTGCCAGCAGAACGGGGGCCGGGTATGGCTACACCTTC
TRBD1 15 TRBJ2-7 TRBV4-1 - CASSRTGGGTYEQYF TGCGCCAGCAGCCGAACAGGGGGCGGAACCTACGAGCAGTACTTC
- 17 TRBJ2-3 TRBV4-2 - CASSQDFRGHSTDTQYF TGTGCCAGCAGCCAAGATTTCAGGGGCCATAGCACAGATACGCAGTATTTT
- 13 TRBJ2-2 TRBV29-1 few CSVLAEGTGELFF TGCAGCGTATTAGCAGAGGGTACCGGGGAGCTGTTTTTT
- 15 TRBJ1-1 TRBV11-2 - CASSFGRQLNTEAFF TGTGCCAGCAGCTTTGGTCGGCAGTTGAACACTGAAGCTTTCTTT
- 15 TRBJ1-3 TRBV7-9 - CASSSLLPSGNTIYF TGTGCCAGCAGCTCCCTGCTCCCCTCTGGAAACACCATATATTTT
- 16 TRBJ2-1 TRBV13 - CASSPLGLGQGNEQFF TGTGCCAGCAGCCCCCTTGGGTTGGGGCAGGGCAATGAGCAGTTCTTC
TRBD2 16 TRBJ2-1 TRBV4-1 - CASSQGPGLGRDEQFF TGCGCCAGCAGCCAGGGCCCGGGACTAGGCAGGGATGAGCAGTTCTTC
- 11 TRBJ2-2 TRBV20-1 - CSATYTGELFF TGCAGTGCTACCTACACCGGGGAGCTGTTTTTT
TRBD2 16 TRBJ2-7 TRBV15 - CATSWGLAGGSYEQYF TGTGCCACCAGCTGGGGACTAGCGGGAGGATCCTACGAGCAGTACTTC
- 14 TRBJ2-1 TRBV27 - CASSLGRQVDEQFF TGTGCCAGCAGTTTGGGAAGACAGGTGGATGAGCAGTTCTTC